The 6 T cell receptor beta chains below all came from one sample that was sequenced in a study of response to subunit inactivated influenza vaccine. TCRdb redid the calling of the RT-PCR reads with MiXCR, one entry per CDR3 protein. The data contain a few hundred thousand distinct CDR3 sequences, 14% of them seen just once; the ten biggest clones take up 11%. Sequenced material: PBMCs from blood, taken 11 to 12 days after vaccination. These receptors originate from a man aged 45-65 years who received an inactivated influenza vaccine.

V gene TRBV1 combines with J gene TRBJ2-1; the table's TRBD2 call for D was not verified on the DNA. TRBV1 is shown as a pseudogene. The length of the CDR3 is 15 residues. The CDR3 nucleotides read TGCACCAGCAGCCTGGGGACTAGCGGCTACAATGAGCAGTTCTTC. Translation: CTSSLGTSGYNEQFF.

This clonotype has a count of ten or more. This rearrangement joins TRBV10-3 to TRBJ2-1; 9 bases agree with TRBD2. CDR1 ENHRY and CDR2 SYGVKD come from the germline V gene. CDR3 length: 18 amino acids. The trim removed 0 bases at V and 8 bases at J, leaving 14 bases unmatched. CDR3 in DNA: TGTGCCATCAGTGAGTCGATCATTAGCGGGAGAGGGCCCGATGAGCAGTTCTTC. Protein: CAISESIISGRGPDEQFF.

This clonotype was found many times. The rearrangement joins TRBV28 to TRBJ2-1, with no clear D. V dropped 6 bases and J dropped 7 bases, with 7 bases sitting between them. This CDR3 has 11 amino acids. In germline, CDR1 is MDHEN, CDR2 SYDVKM. CDR3 residues: CASSQNNEQFF. CDR3 nucleotides: TGTGCCAGCAGCCAAAATAATGAGCAGTTCTTC.

This rearrangement joins TRBV18 to TRBJ1-5; 10 bases are a match to TRBD1. The V gene's germline CDR1 is KGHSH and CDR2 LQKENI. V was clipped by 5 bases and J by 7 bases; unmatched bases: 8. This CDR3 region has 15 residues. The CDR3 loop is CASSSRDRGGQPQHF. CDR3 DNA sequence: TGTGCCAGCTCATCCCGGGACAGGGGAGGGCAGCCCCAGCATTTT.

V gene TRBV9 combines with J gene TRBJ1-2; the D is unclear. V lost 3 bases and J 8 bases, leaving 8 bases between the germline ends. Germline CDR1 is SGDLS and CDR2 is YYNGEE. CDR3 size: 11 residues. The CDR3 sequence is CASSGGGGYTF. The CDR3 DNA is TGTGCCAGCAGCGGAGGTGGAGGCTACACCTTC.

The V call is TRBV4-2, the J call TRBJ2-1, with 12 bases matching TRBD2. This CDR3 is 18 amino acids long. V lost 1 base to trimming and J lost 8 bases; unmatched junction nucleotides: 12. CDR1 is LGHNA and CDR2 is YNFKEQ in the germline V gene. CDR3 nucleotide sequence: TGTGCCAGCAGCCAAGCTTCCATACTAGCGGGGGGTGGAGATGAGCAGTTCTTC. Amino acid sequence: CASSQASILAGGGDEQFF.